This T cell receptor beta chain was identified in a study of T cells after yellow fever vaccination. Study-wide points: High-abundance clonotypes from the bulk population could contaminate FACS-sorted repertoires.

The table lists this clonotype with a few counts. The target antigen is unknown. The CDR3 has 13 residues. Trimming pared 8 bases from V and 6 bases from J, leaving 14 bases between. Germline V gene sequence: CDR1 MNHNY, CDR2 SVGAGI (reference sequence). TCRdb independently ran MiXCR on the 5' RACE reads; one entry per CDR3 protein. Here the sample spans roughly 500,000 distinct CDR3 sequences, 15% to 20% being singletons. The chain links TRBV6-6 to TRBJ2-1, with D unresolved. The TCR originated in a man aged 30 to 39 who received the YFV17D yellow fever vaccine. Source: PBMCs, taken 15 days after the yellow fever booster vaccination. The CDR3, as DNA: TGTGCCAGCGGAGACCCCACCATCAATGAGCAGTTCTTC. It encodes CASGDPTINEQFF.